What follows is one T cell receptor (beta chain) and its context. How the authors handled the data: Scientists estimated how many nucleated cells there were by amplifying reference gene primers. This table comes from immunoSEQ multiplex PCR, and its TCRdb copy is limited to in-frame clones, with some not included. V and J calls and clone size follow that table, whereas D and trimming were derived from the DNA. Here the sample spans roughly 240,000 clones, over 65% being singletons. The junction had 5 bases not matched to a gene; V was cut back by 4 bases and J by 6 bases. Germline CDR1 and CDR2: SGHRS and YFSETQ. There are 14 residues in the CDR3. These data originate in a study of blood T cell repertoires in COVID-19. Study summary: T cells, B-cell-depleted T cells, or PBMCs provided the cDNA or gDNA that served as material.

The material sequenced was peripheral blood. The source of this sequence is a man in his fifties or sixties who had recovered from COVID-19. This chain connects TRBV5-1 to TRBJ1-5, with 9 bases matching TRBD1. DNA for the CDR3: TGCGCCAGCAGCCCGGGACAGGGAAGTCAGCCCCAGCATTTT. Residues: CASSPGQGSQPQHF.